Listed below are T cell receptor beta chains from one sample, sequenced in a study of cytomegalovirus exposure and HLA in healthy donors. Some clones are missing from TCRdb's copy, which holds only in-frame ones; the method was immunoSEQ multiplex PCR. The repertoire holds tens of thousands of clones, approximately 72% seen once, with about 51% in the top ten. Sequenced material: PBMCs. The receptor source for this set is a man aged 50 to 59 in good health and CMV-seropositive. Each CDR3 is given with its conserved first and last residue. The order of the fields is V gene, D gene, J gene, clone size, CDR3 protein, CDR3 DNA. D genes are given only for firm matches. For some rows the clone size is stated as once, few or many, or as a class when expanded; others skip it.

>TRBV6-6|TRBD2|TRBJ2-3|NA
CASSFPGTSQADTQYF
TGTGCCAGCAGTTTTCCAGGGACTAGTCAGGCAGATACGCAGTATTTT
>TRBV19|NA|TRBJ1-1|NA
CASSSGETANTEAFF
TGTGCCAGTAGTAGCGGTGAGACAGCTAACACTGAAGCTTTCTTT
>TRBV30|NA|TRBJ1-3|few
CAWTRAGGNTIYF
TGTGCCTGGACCAGGGCAGGTGGAAACACCATATATTTT
>TRBV11-1|NA|TRBJ2-1|NA
CASSLQGGLYNEQFF
TGTGCCAGCAGCTTACAGGGGGGATTGTACAATGAGCAGTTCTTC
>TRBV5-1|NA|TRBJ2-2|NA
CASRGTSGTGNTGELFF
TGCGCCAGCAGAGGAACCTCCGGAACAGGGAACACCGGGGAGCTGTTTTTT
>TRBV2|TRBD2|TRBJ2-7|NA
CASRRSGTREEQYF
TGTGCCAGCAGAAGGAGCGGGACGCGTGAAGAGCAGTACTTC
>TRBV5-4|TRBD2|TRBJ2-1|NA
CASSFPSGRADNEQFF
TGTGCCAGCAGCTTTCCTAGCGGGAGGGCCGACAATGAGCAGTTCTTC
>TRBV11-2|NA|TRBJ2-7|NA
CASERRGSYEQYF
TGTGCCAGCGAGAGGAGGGGCTCCTACGAGCAGTACTTC
>TRBV29-1|NA|TRBJ2-7|NA
CSVEEGTSTYEQYF
TGCAGCGTTGAAGAGGGGACAAGCACCTACGAGCAGTACTTC
>TRBV5-1|NA|TRBJ2-7|once
CASSSRMGGAYEQYF
TGCGCCAGCAGCTCCCGTATGGGGGGAGCCTACGAGCAGTACTTC
>TRBV9|TRBD1|TRBJ1-1|NA
CASSAVDRVNTEAFF
TGTGCCAGCAGCGCAGTCGACAGGGTGAACACTGAAGCTTTCTTT